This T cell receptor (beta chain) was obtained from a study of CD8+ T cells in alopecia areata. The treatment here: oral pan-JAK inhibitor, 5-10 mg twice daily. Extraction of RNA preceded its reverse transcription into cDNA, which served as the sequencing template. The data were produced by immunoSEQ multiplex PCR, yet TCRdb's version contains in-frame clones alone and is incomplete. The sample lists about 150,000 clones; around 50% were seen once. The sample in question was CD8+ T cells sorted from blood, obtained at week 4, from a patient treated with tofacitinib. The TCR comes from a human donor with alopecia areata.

The chain's CDR3 is CASSGHYEQYF. In DNA form, the CDR3 reads TGTGCCAGCAGTGGCCACTACGAGCAGTACTTC. This chain connects TRBV25-1 to TRBJ2-7, with D hard to call. The CDR3 consists of 11 residues. Germline values: CDR1 MGHDK, CDR2 SYGVNS. Deletions cut 4 bases from V and 3 bases from J, with 4 bases between.